One and the same sample provided the 21 T cell receptor beta chains below, sequenced in a study of cytomegalovirus exposure and HLA in healthy donors. 13 Jbeta primers and 60 Vbeta primers were used for the PCR. The repertoire was sequenced with immunoSEQ multiplex PCR; TCRdb's copy has only in-frame clones and lacks some. This sample has some 190,000 clones, with 82% found just once. Sample: PBMCs. These receptors were collected from a middle-aged man in good health and CMV-seronegative.

This chain joins TRBV4-2 and TRBJ2-5, with TRBD2 matching over 8 bases. The germline gives CDR1 LGHNA, CDR2 YNFKEQ. V lost 0 bases to trimming and J lost 4 bases; unmatched junction nucleotides: 4. CDR3 length equals 15 residues. As DNA, the CDR3 is TGTGCCAGCAGCCAAGATGGGACTAGAGGAGAGACCCAGTACTTC. Amino acids: CASSQDGTRGETQYF.

The J gene is TRBJ1-2, the V gene TRBV6-6; D might be TRBD1 (6 bases). Germline lookup yields CDR1 MNHNY and CDR2 SVGAGI (reference sequence). Trimming pared 2 bases from V and 4 bases from J, leaving 11 bases between. The CDR3 is made up of 14 amino acids. CDR3 residues: CASSYGTGIYGYTF. The DNA for the CDR3 is TGTGCCAGCAGTTACGGAACAGGGATCTATGGCTACACCTTC.

V is TRBV9 and J is TRBJ1-6; D ambiguous. The CDR3 sequence is 16 residues long. V lost 4 bases and J 0 bases, leaving 11 bases between the germline ends. Germline CDR1 SGDLS, CDR2 YYNGEE. CDR3 DNA: TGTGCCAGCAGCCAAGATCAGTACTCCTATAATTCACCCCTCCACTTT. It translates to CASSQDQYSYNSPLHF.

The rearrangement uses TRBV11-3 and TRBJ2-1; no clear D gene. The CDR3 loop spans 14 amino acids. Trimming took off 0 bases at V and 3 bases at J, with 6 bases between the two ends. CDR1 is SGHNT, CDR2 YENEEA, per germline. CDR3 region: CASSLDPSYNEQFF. The CDR3 DNA sequence: TGTGCCAGCAGCTTAGATCCGAGCTACAATGAGCAGTTCTTC.

As concerns this clone: An end of the junction differs from the germline gene, which may be a read error. This chain joins TRBV7-7 and TRBJ2-7; 8 bases agree with TRBD1. Germline V gene sequence: CDR1 SSHAT, CDR2 FNYEAQ (reference sequence). This CDR3 contains 15 residues. Written as DNA, the CDR3 is TGTGCTAGCAGCTCAAACCGGGACAGGACGGGAGAGCAGTACTTC. This encodes CASSSNRDRTGEQYF.

The V gene is TRBV18, the J gene TRBJ1-4; 7 bases line up with TRBD1. The germline CDR1 and CDR2 sequences are KGHSH and LQKENI. The CDR3 covers 14 residues. J was trimmed by 8 bases and V by 0 bases; bases with no gene match: 3. CDR3 in DNA: TGTGCCAGCTCACCACCGGGACAGCAGGAAAAACTGTTTTTT. Translated: CASSPPGQQEKLFF. The complete variable domain, with remaining parts taken from reference TRBV18 and TRBJ1-4, reads NAGVMQNPRHLVRRRGQEARLRCSPMKGHSHVYWYRQLPEEGLKFMVYLQKENIIDESGMPKERFSAEFPKEGPSILRIQQVVRGDSAAYFCASSPPGQQEKLFFGSGTQLSVL.

For the CDR3, the DNA is TGTGCCAGCAGCCTAACTACGGGTAGACCCAAAGAGACCCAGTACTTC. This gives the protein CASSLTTGRPKETQYF. The J gene is TRBJ2-5, the V gene TRBV7-2; D call uncertain. V lost 5 bases to trimming and J lost 3 bases, with 19 bases between them. This CDR3 has 16 residues. Germline-derived CDR1 and CDR2 are SGHTA and FQGNSA.

The rearrangement links TRBV4-1 to TRBJ2-7; the D gene is possibly TRBD2 (5 bases). This CDR3 region has 14 residues. With 3 bases removed from V and 5 bases from J, the gap between germline ends came to 14 bases. From germline, CDR1 is MGHRA and CDR2 YSYEKL. The CDR3 loop reads CASSHGPGSDEQYF. The CDR3 DNA follows: TGCGCCAGCAGCCATGGCCCGGGATCGGACGAGCAGTACTTC.

The V and J genes are TRBV2 and TRBJ2-7; D may be TRBD2 (6 bases). Between the trimmed V and J ends, which lost 4 bases and 6 bases, there was a span of 13 bases. The germline CDR1 and CDR2 sequences are SNHLY and FYNNEI. This CDR3 comprises 13 residues. CDR3 sequence: CASSGLVRSEQYF. CDR3 nucleotide sequence: TGTGCCAGCAGTGGACTAGTACGGAGCGAGCAGTACTTC.

The chain employs TRBV2 and TRBJ2-1; 9 nucleotides agree with TRBD2. Germline V gene data show CDR1 as SNHLY and CDR2 as FYNNEI. This CDR3 is built from 14 residues. V shed 7 bases, J shed 6 bases, and the junction held 7 bases outside the gene matches. CDR3 protein: CASKPGLARNEQFF. CDR3 bases: TGTGCCAGCAAACCCGGACTAGCGCGCAATGAGCAGTTCTTC.

The chain recombines TRBV19 with TRBJ2-7; TRBD1 might be the D (5 bases). V lost 6 bases and J 2 bases, leaving 11 bases between the germline ends. This CDR3 comprises 13 residues. Germline loops: CDR1 LNHDA, CDR2 SQIVND (reference sequence). DNA for the CDR3: TGTGCCAGTAGCGAGACAGCTACCTACGAGCAGTACTTC. Translating it yields CASSETATYEQYF.

The chain carries TRBV28 and TRBJ1-2, with D perhaps TRBD1 (6 bases). This CDR3 region has 15 residues. Germline V gives CDR1 MDHEN, CDR2 SYDVKM. V gave up 7 bases and J gave up 1 base, with 16 bases separating them. CDR3 sequence (DNA): TGTGCCAGCACCAGTCCCGGACAGTTTAACTATGGCTACACCTTC. Its protein is CASTSPGQFNYGYTF.

The chain couples TRBV6-6 to TRBJ1-4; D remains unclear. Germline V gene lookup returns CDR1 MNHNY and CDR2 SVGAGI (reference sequence). Trimming stripped 2 bases from V and 9 bases from J, with 16 bases between. The CDR3 loop spans 15 amino acids. As DNA, the CDR3 is TGTGCCAGCAGTTACCCGAAGGGAGAAGCGAAAAAACTGTTTTTT. Protein sequence: CASSYPKGEAKKLFF.

V is TRBV19 and J is TRBJ2-5; 8 positions match TRBD2. V gave up 6 bases and J gave up 5 bases; unmatched junction bases: 5. This CDR3 is 13 amino acids long. CDR1 is LNHDA, CDR2 SQIVND, per germline (reference sequence). CDR3 DNA sequence: TGTGCCAGTAGAAGCGGGAGCCAGGAGACCCAGTACTTC. Its protein product is CASRSGSQETQYF.

This sequence joins TRBV9 and TRBJ1-1; 7 nucleotides agree with TRBD1. Germline CDR1 is SGDLS and CDR2 is YYNGEE. The V and J ends lost 4 bases and 1 base, in that order; junction bases with no gene match: 7. The CDR3 totals 15 residues. CDR3 sequence: CASSPQPGGNTEAFF. The CDR3 coding sequence is TGTGCCAGCAGCCCCCAGCCAGGGGGGAACACTGAAGCTTTCTTT.

The chain uses TRBV7-6 and TRBJ1-1; 8 positions agree with TRBD1. V lost 4 bases and J lost 0; bases outside the gene matches: 10. Germline-derived CDR1 and CDR2 are SGHVS and FNYEAQ. This CDR3 contains 17 residues. The CDR3 DNA follows: TGTGCCAGCAGCTCGCGGGACAGGCCCTGGGTGAACACTGAAGCTTTCTTT. Translation gives CASSSRDRPWVNTEAFF.

In DNA form, the CDR3 reads TGCGCCAGCAGCCAATTACCGCGGGAGGCCTACGAGCAGTACTTC. This codes for CASSQLPREAYEQYF. This chain links TRBV4-3 with TRBJ2-7; 8 bases are shared with TRBD2. This CDR3 is built from 15 residues. Germline CDR1 LGHNA, CDR2 YSLEER. The J segment lost 2 bases and the V segment lost 2 bases, leaving 5 bases of the junction unmatched.

The chain employs TRBV7-9 and TRBJ2-1; weak D call: TRBD2 (6 bases). The germline CDR1 and CDR2 sequences are SEHNR and FQNEAQ (reference sequence). V lost 8 bases to trimming and J lost 5 bases, with 25 bases between them. This CDR3 is built from 17 residues. CDR3 amino acids: CASASPERERADNEQFF. CDR3 DNA sequence: TGTGCCAGCGCTTCTCCGGAGAGGGAGCGGGCTGACAATGAGCAGTTCTTC.

V and J are TRBV2 and TRBJ1-2; 8 bases line up with TRBD1. V was clipped by 4 bases and J by 4 bases; unmatched bases: 5. Germline V lookup: CDR1 SNHLY, CDR2 FYNNEI. The CDR3 is 14 residues long. CDR3 amino acids: CASSGDRRTYGYTF. The CDR3 DNA sequence: TGTGCCAGCAGTGGGGACAGGAGAACCTATGGCTACACCTTC.

This clone was counted between two and nine times. V is TRBV4-3 and J is TRBJ2-3; 10 positions match TRBD2. Germline V gene sequence: CDR1 LGHNA, CDR2 YSLEER. The CDR3 loop spans 19 amino acids. V shed 1 base, J shed 2 bases, and the junction held 12 bases outside the gene matches. Here the CDR3 reads CASSQAKFRTSGFTDTQYF. The CDR3 DNA follows: TGCGCCAGCAGCCAAGCAAAATTTCGGACTAGCGGTTTCACAGATACGCAGTATTTT.

The genes are TRBV5-1 and TRBJ2-5; 7 bases are a match to TRBD2. V lost 7 bases to trimming and J lost 5 bases; unmatched junction nucleotides: 11. The CDR3 has 14 amino acids. CDR1 is SGHRS, CDR2 YFSETQ, per germline. For the CDR3, the DNA is TGCGCCAGCGCAAAGGGCGGGGGTAGGGAGACCCAGTACTTC. Translation gives CASAKGGGRETQYF.